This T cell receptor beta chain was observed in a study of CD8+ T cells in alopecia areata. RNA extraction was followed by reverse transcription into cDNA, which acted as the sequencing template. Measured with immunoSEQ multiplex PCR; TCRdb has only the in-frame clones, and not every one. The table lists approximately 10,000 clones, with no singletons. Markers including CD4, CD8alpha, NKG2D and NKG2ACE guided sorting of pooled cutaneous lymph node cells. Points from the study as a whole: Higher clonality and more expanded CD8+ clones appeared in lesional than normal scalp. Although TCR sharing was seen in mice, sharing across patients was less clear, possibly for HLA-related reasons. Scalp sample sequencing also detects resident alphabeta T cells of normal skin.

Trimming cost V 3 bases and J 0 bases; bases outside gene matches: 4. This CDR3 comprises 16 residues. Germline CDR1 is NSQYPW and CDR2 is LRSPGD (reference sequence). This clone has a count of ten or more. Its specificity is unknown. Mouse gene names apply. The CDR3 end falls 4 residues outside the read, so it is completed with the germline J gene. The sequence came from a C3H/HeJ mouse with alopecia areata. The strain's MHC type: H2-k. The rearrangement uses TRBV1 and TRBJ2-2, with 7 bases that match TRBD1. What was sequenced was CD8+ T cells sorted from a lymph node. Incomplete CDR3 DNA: TGCACCTGCAGTGCCCGACAGGGAGCAAACACCGGG. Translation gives CTCSARQGANTG. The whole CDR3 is CTCSARQGANTGQLYF.